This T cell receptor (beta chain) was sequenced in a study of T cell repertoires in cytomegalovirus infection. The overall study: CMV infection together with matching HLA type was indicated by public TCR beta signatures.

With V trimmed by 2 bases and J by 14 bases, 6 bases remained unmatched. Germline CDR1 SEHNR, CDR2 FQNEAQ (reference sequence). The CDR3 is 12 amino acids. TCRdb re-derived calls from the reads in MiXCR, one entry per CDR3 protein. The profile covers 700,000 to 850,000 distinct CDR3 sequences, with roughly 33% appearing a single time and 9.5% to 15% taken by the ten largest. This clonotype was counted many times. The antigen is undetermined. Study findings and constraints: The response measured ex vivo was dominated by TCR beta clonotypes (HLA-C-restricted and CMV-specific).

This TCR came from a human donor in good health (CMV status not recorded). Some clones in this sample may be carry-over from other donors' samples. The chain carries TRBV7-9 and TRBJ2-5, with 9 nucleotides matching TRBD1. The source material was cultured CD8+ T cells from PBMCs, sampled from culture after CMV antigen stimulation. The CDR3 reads CASSLRTGGAYF. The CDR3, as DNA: TGTGCCAGCAGCTTACGAACAGGGGGCGCATACTTC.